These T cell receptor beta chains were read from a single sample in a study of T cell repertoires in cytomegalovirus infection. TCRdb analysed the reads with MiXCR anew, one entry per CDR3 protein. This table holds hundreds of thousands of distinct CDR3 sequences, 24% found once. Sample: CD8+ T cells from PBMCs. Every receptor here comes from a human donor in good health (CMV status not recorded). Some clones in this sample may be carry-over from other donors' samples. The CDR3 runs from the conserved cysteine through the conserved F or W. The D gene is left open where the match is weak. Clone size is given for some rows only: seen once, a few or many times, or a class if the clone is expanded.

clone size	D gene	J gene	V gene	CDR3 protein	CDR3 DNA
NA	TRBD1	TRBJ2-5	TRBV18	CASSGKGQKETQYF	TGTGCCAGCTCCGGGAAGGGACAGAAAGAGACCCAGTACTTC
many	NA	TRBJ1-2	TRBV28	CASSLNGRAYGYTF	TGTGCCAGCAGTCTCAATGGGAGGGCCTATGGCTACACCTTC
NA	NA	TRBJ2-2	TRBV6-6	CVSSAGAGELFF	TGTGTCAGCAGCGCCGGGGCCGGGGAGCTGTTTTTT
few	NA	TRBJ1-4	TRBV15	CATSSYLTVGEKLFF	TGTGCCACCAGCAGCTACTTGACAGTTGGTGAAAAACTGTTTTTT
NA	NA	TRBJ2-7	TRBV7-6	CASNLVTPGSYEQYF	TGTGCCAGCAACTTAGTAACCCCCGGCTCCTACGAGCAGTACTTC
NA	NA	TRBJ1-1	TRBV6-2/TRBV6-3	CASSMAGLRTEAFF	TGTGCCAGCAGCATGGCAGGGTTGAGAACTGAAGCTTTCTTT
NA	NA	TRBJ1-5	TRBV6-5	CASSYFAEPPVPQHF	TGTGCCAGCAGTTACTTCGCAGAACCTCCAGTGCCCCAGCATTTT
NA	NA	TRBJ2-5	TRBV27	CASSPGHPVYAETQYF	TGTGCCAGCAGTCCCGGACACCCCGTTTATGCGGAGACCCAGTACTTC
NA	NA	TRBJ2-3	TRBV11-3	CASSSRETIDTQYF	TGTGCCAGCAGCTCCCGAGAGACCATAGATACGCAGTATTTT
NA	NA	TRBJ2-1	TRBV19	CASSRGPGTYNEQFF	TGTGCCAGTAGTCGGGGGCCCGGGACCTACAATGAGCAGTTCTTC
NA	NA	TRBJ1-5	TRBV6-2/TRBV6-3	CASSYSFARGNQPQHF	TGTGCCAGCAGTTACTCTTTCGCGAGAGGCAATCAGCCCCAGCATTTT
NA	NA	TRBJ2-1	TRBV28	CANSPGYNEQFF	TGTGCCAACAGTCCGGGGTACAATGAGCAGTTCTTC
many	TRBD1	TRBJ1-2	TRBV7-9	CASSTGQTNYGYTF	TGTGCCAGCAGCACGGGACAGACGAACTATGGCTACACCTTC
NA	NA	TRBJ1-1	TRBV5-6	CASSLGWEAFF	TGTGCCAGCAGCTTGGGGTGGGAAGCTTTCTTT
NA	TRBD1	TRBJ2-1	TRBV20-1	CSALGQGKYGYNEQFF	TGCAGTGCCCTAGGACAGGGGAAATACGGTTACAATGAGCAGTTCTTC
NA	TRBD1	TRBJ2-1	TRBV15	CATSTQGANEQFF	TGTGCCACCAGCACACAGGGGGCGAATGAGCAGTTCTTC
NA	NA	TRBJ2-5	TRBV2	CASKGGPGPQETQYF	TGTGCCAGCAAGGGGGGGCCCGGACCCCAAGAGACCCAGTACTTC
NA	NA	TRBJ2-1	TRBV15	CVTSSTGSNEQFF	TGTGTCACCAGCAGCACTGGGTCCAATGAGCAGTTCTTC
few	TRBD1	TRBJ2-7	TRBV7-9	CASSLPGQGPYEQYF	TGTGCCAGCAGCCTACCGGGACAGGGGCCCTACGAGCAGTACTTC
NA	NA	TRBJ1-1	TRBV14	CASSQSWTEAFF	TGTGCCAGCAGCCAATCGTGGACTGAAGCTTTCTTT
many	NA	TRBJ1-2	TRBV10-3	CAISDSTVRYYGYTF	TGTGCCATCAGTGATTCGACAGTGAGGTACTATGGCTACACCTTC
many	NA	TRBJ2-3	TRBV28	CASRTGTDTQYF	TGTGCCAGCCGAACAGGCACAGATACGCAGTATTTT
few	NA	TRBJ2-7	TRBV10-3	CAISESVISYEQYF	TGTGCCATCAGTGAGTCCGTCATATCCTACGAGCAGTACTTC
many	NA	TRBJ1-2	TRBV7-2	CASSSSGGYGYTF	TGTGCCAGCAGCTCTAGCGGGGGTTATGGCTACACCTTC
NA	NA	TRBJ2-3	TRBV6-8	CASSGLEDTDTQYF	TGTGCCAGCTCAGGGTTAGAGGACACAGATACGCAGTATTTT
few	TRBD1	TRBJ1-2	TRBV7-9	CASSFYSGTAANYGYTF	TGTGCCAGCAGCTTTTACTCCGGGACAGCAGCTAACTATGGCTACACCTTC
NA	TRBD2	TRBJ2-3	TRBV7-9	CASSSTSESTDTQYF	TGTGCCAGCAGCTCTACTAGCGAAAGCACAGATACGCAGTATTTT
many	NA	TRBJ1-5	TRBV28	CASSISGYSNQPQHF	TGTGCCAGCAGTATCTCAGGCTATAGCAATCAGCCCCAGCATTTT
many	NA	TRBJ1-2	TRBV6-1	CALQGGYTF	TGTGCTCTTCAGGGGGGCTACACCTTC
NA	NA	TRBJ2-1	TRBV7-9	CASSLSGGPGDEQFF	TGTGCCAGCAGCTTATCCGGGGGGCCGGGGGATGAGCAGTTCTTC
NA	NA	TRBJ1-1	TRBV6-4	CASSDEASTEAFF	TGTGCCAGCAGTGACGAGGCATCCACTGAAGCTTTCTTT
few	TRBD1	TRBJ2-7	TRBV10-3	CAVADRVGYEQYF	TGTGCCGTCGCGGACAGGGTGGGTTACGAGCAGTACTTC
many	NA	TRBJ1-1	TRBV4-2	CASSPEPMNTEAFF	TGTGCCAGCAGCCCGGAACCTATGAACACTGAAGCTTTCTTT
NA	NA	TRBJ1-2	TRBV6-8	CASRGHLYGYTF	TGTGCCAGCAGAGGACACCTCTATGGCTACACCTTC
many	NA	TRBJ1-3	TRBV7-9	CASSLSVGPSSGNTIYF	TGTGCCAGCAGCTTATCTGTGGGACCGAGCTCTGGAAACACCATATATTTT
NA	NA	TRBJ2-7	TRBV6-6	CASSYSTPSARVYEQYF	TGTGCCAGCAGTTACTCGACTCCCAGCGCCAGGGTTTACGAGCAGTACTTC
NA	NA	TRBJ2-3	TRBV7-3	CASSFGQSSTSTDTQYF	TGTGCCAGCAGCTTCGGACAGTCTTCAACTAGCACAGATACGCAGTATTTT
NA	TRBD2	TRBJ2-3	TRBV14	CASSHVRRASGGAQYF	TGTGCCAGCAGCCACGTCAGGAGGGCTAGCGGGGGTGCGCAGTATTTT
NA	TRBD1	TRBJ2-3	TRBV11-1	CASSFWDSSTDTQYF	TGTGCCAGCAGCTTTTGGGACAGCAGCACAGATACGCAGTATTTT
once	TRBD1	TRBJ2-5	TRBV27	CASIGQGAETQYF	TGTGCCAGCATCGGACAGGGGGCTGAGACCCAGTACTTC